This TCR beta chain was recovered during a study of CD8+CD57+ T cells in acquired aplastic anemia. As for the study in general: Sorted CD4+ plus CD8+ cells gave DNA averaging about 3.2 ug. Study-level findings and limits: Levels of CD8+ Simpson's diversity were not significantly distinct in patients versus controls. Overlapping CD8+ CDR3 repertoires of patients and controls contained some 27 shared sequences.

A word on this clonotype: The antigen is undetermined.

The CDR3 covers 10 residues. The germline gives CDR1 DFQATT, CDR2 SNEGSKA (reference sequence). The germline V and J ends were trimmed by 4 bases and 7 bases, with 5 bases remaining between them. Patients selected for sequencing had displayed CD8+CD57+ cell expansion by flow cytometry. Genomic DNA templated the TCR beta VDJ and CDR3 profiling. Each CDR3 protein gets one entry after TCRdb re-called the reads with MiXCR. The table records about 200,000 distinct CDR3 sequences, about half of them present only once. The chain employs TRBV20-1 and TRBJ2-4, with unresolved D. Sequenced input: sorted CD4+, CD8+, or CD8+CD57+ T cells (not recorded which) from PBMCs. The sequence was collected from a human donor with aplastic anemia. CDR3: CSATGNIQYF. The CDR3 DNA is TGCAGTGCTACCGGGAACATTCAGTACTTC.